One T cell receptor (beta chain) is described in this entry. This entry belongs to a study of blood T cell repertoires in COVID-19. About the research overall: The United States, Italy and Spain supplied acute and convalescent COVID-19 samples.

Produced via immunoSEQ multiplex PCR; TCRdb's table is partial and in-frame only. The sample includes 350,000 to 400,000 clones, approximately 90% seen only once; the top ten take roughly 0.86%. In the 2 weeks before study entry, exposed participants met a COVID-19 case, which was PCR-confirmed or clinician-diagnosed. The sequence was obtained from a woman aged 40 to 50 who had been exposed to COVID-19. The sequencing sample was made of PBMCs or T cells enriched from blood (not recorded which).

The CDR3 DNA reads as TGTGCCAGCAGCGATAGACAGCTCTATGGCTACACCTTC. Its translation: CASSDRQLYGYTF. This chain links TRBV9 with TRBJ1-2; possibly TRBD1 for D (5 bases). V was clipped by 3 bases and J by 4 bases, with 10 bases between them. Germline V lookup: CDR1 SGDLS, CDR2 YYNGEE. This CDR3 comprises 13 residues.